Below, 22 T cell receptor beta chains from the same sample are listed, as sequenced in a study of T cell clusters in autoimmune cytopenias. Multiplex touch-down PCR amplified TRB using TRB-A and TRB-B pools in one tube. After re-calling the multiplex PCR reads, TCRdb lists one entry per CDR3 protein, DNA absent. In total, the table holds approximately 15,000 distinct CDR3 sequences. Each sample's input was approximately 0.25 ug genomic DNA, roughly 38,000 genome equivalents. These data also formed part of another study, on T cell repertoires in aging, cancer and after chemotherapy.

Sequencing was performed on peripheral blood. These receptors came from a human donor in good health.

The chain combines TRBV6-1 with TRBJ2-1. The CDR3 is 12 amino acids. Germline values: CDR1 MNHNS, CDR2 SASEGT. The CDR3 region is CATWGTYNEQFF.

The chain recombines TRBV30 with TRBJ1-1. Germline CDR1 and CDR2: GTSNPN and SVGIG (reference sequence). This CDR3 spans 15 amino acids. This CDR3 is CAWSFWVGMGTEAFF.

This clonotype is identified as medium-sized (0.01 to 0.1%) from frequency. The V and J genes are TRBV19 and TRBJ2-1. Germline CDR1 reads LNHDA; CDR2 reads SQIVND (reference sequence). This CDR3 contains 13 residues. The CDR3 reads CASSIRRTNEQFF.

The genes are TRBV11-1 and TRBJ1-3; TCRdb's assignment of TRBD1 cannot be checked, as there is no DNA. This CDR3 is built from 14 residues. Germline V gene sequence: CDR1 SGHAT, CDR2 FQDESV (reference sequence). The CDR3 protein is CASSSRGPGNTIYF.

The chain combines TRBV15 with TRBJ2-1; checking the TCRdb D call of TRBD1 is not possible without DNA. This CDR3 region has 19 residues. Germline CDR1 and CDR2: LNHNV and YYDKDF (reference sequence). CDR3 in amino acids: CATSSGGRGKPSSYNEQFF.

By frequency, this clonotype registers medium-sized. This chain links TRBV6-5 with TRBJ1-4; checking the TCRdb D call of TRBD1 is not possible without DNA. Germline values: CDR1 MNHEY, CDR2 SVGAGI. The CDR3 runs to 15 residues. The CDR3 reads CASSSWTGFNEKLFF.

V is TRBV27 and J is TRBJ2-1; without DNA, the TCRdb call of TRBD2 cannot be checked. From germline, CDR1 is MNHEY and CDR2 SMNVEV (reference sequence). The CDR3 sequence is 13 residues long. CDR3 in amino acids: CASSSWTANEQFF.

The chain employs TRBV13 and TRBJ2-4; the TRBD2 assignment by TCRdb is unverifiable without DNA. Germline CDR1 reads PRHDT; CDR2 reads FYEKMQ (reference sequence). The CDR3 covers 14 residues. CDR3 protein: CASTGAGVGNIQYF.

The chain combines TRBV27 with TRBJ2-1; there is no DNA to check the TCRdb D call of TRBD2. This CDR3 is built from 15 residues. The germline V gene encodes CDR1 MNHEY and CDR2 SMNVEV (reference sequence). CDR3 sequence: CASRRGTKALNEQFF.

CDR3 loop: CAWTGTSQMETQYF. The chain uses TRBV30 and TRBJ2-5; there is no DNA to check the TCRdb D call of TRBD2. The CDR3 has 14 amino acids. Germline V gene lookup returns CDR1 GTSNPN and CDR2 SVGIG (reference sequence).

The CDR3 here is CASSPRDRGREGYTF. The gene calls are TRBV18 and TRBJ1-2; the D call from TCRdb, TRBD1, cannot be confirmed without DNA. The CDR3 is 15 residues long. The germline V gene encodes CDR1 KGHSH and CDR2 LQKENI. Based on the CDR3 plus reference TRBV18 and TRBJ1-2, the full variable domain is NAGVMQNPRHLVRRRGQEARLRCSPMKGHSHVYWYRQLPEEGLKFMVYLQKENIIDESGMPKERFSAEFPKEGPSILRIQQVVRGDSAAYFCASSPRDRGREGYTFGSGTRLTVV.

V and J are TRBV12-3 or TRBV12-4 and TRBJ1-6; the TCRdb call, TRBD1, lacks DNA for checking. The CDR3 is made up of 16 amino acids. The CDR3 reads CASSGGHEAYNSPLHF.

V usage is TRBV6-5 and J usage is TRBJ2-3; TCRdb outputs TRBD1, but without DNA this stays unchecked. The germline gives CDR1 MNHEY, CDR2 SVGAGI. The CDR3 is 14 residues long. CDR3 region: CASADPGGTDTQYF.

By frequency, this clonotype is medium-sized. The chain has TRBV29-1 and TRBJ2-5; the D gene TCRdb calls, TRBD2, cannot be checked with no DNA. Germline V gives CDR1 SQVTM, CDR2 ANQGSEA. The CDR3 loop spans 14 amino acids. This chain's CDR3 is CSGALDRYQETQYF.

This clonotype is deemed medium-sized by its frequency. The chain links TRBV19 to TRBJ2-3; TCRdb indicates TRBD2, and absent DNA this call remains unverified. The CDR3 is 13 residues long. Germline V gives CDR1 LNHDA, CDR2 SQIVND (reference sequence). The CDR3 region is CASSIGRRDTQYF.

The rearrangement links TRBV19 to TRBJ2-1. Per germline, CDR1 LNHDA and CDR2 SQIVND (reference sequence). The CDR3 consists of 15 residues. The CDR3 reads CASSSLSSTISEQFF.

The chain employs TRBV11-3 and TRBJ2-7; TCRdb names TRBD2, which stays unverified in the absence of DNA. The germline CDR1 and CDR2 sequences are SGHNT and YENEEA. The CDR3 has 12 residues. CDR3 sequence reads: CASSPSGWEQYF.

The V and J genes are TRBV13 and TRBJ2-5; with no DNA, the TCRdb D assignment of TRBD2 cannot be verified. The CDR3 has 14 residues. CDR1 is PRHDT and CDR2 is FYEKMQ in the germline V gene (reference sequence). The chain's CDR3 is CASRISGSLETQYF.

The chain carries TRBV19 and TRBJ2-1; the D call of TRBD2 rests on TCRdb alone, since no DNA is present to check it. This CDR3 region has 15 residues. Germline CDR1 LNHDA, CDR2 SQIVND (reference sequence). The CDR3 protein is CASSIKGGPSGEQFF.

The chain recombines TRBV30 with TRBJ1-6; with no DNA, the TCRdb D assignment of TRBD1 cannot be verified. Germline V gives CDR1 GTSNPN, CDR2 SVGIG (reference sequence). The CDR3 length is 17 residues. CDR3: CAWSVQRRDSLNSPLHF. The full variable domain, completed using reference TRBV30 and TRBJ1-6, is SQTIHQWPATLVQPVGSPLSLECTVEGTSNPNLYWYRQAAGRGLQLLFYSVGIGQISSEVPQNLSASRPQDRQFILSSKKLLLSDSGFYLCAWSVQRRDSLNSPLHFGNGTRLTVT.

The rearrangement uses TRBV6-4 and TRBJ2-3; TCRdb calls TRBD2, which cannot be checked without DNA. This CDR3 region has 16 residues. CDR1 is MRHNA, CDR2 SNTAGT, per germline. The CDR3 loop is CASSDSRTSDTDTQYF.

The rearrangement joins TRBV6-2 or TRBV6-3 to TRBJ2-7; the TCRdb call, TRBD1, lacks DNA for checking. CDR1 is MNHEY, CDR2 SVGEGT, per germline. The CDR3 loop spans 14 amino acids. The CDR3 sequence: CASTPRVGDYEQYF.